One TCR beta chain is described in this entry. The sample is drawn from a study of blood T cell repertoires in COVID-19. At the level of the study: Spain, Italy and the United States supplied samples that represented acute and convalescent COVID-19. Nucleic acid was either cDNA or gDNA, and it came from T cells, B-cell-depleted T cells, or PBMCs.

Trimming removed 0 bases at V and 2 bases at J, with 7 bases between. Germline V lookup: CDR1 SQVTM, CDR2 ANQGSEA. CDR3 length equals 13 residues. As originally analysed: Reference gene primer amplification in the assay estimated nucleated cell counts. Sequencing used immunoSEQ multiplex PCR; TCRdb keeps in-frame clones, though not all of them. V and J calls and clone size come straight from that table; D and trimming were deduced from the DNA. The top ten clones hold 13% to 15% of a sample with about 110,000 clones, 84% of them seen once. Sequenced input: peripheral blood. The source is a woman in her sixties or seventies with acute or convalescent COVID-19. The J gene is TRBJ1-1, the V gene TRBV29-1; D unresolved. The CDR3 region is CSVEEAGNTEAFF. For the CDR3, the DNA is TGCAGCGTTGAAGAGGCAGGTAACACTGAAGCTTTCTTT. Full variable domain (rest looked up from reference TRBV29-1 and TRBJ1-1): SAVISQKPSRDICQRGTSLTIQCQVDSQVTMMFWYRQQPGQSLTLIATANQGSEATYESGFVIDKFPISRPNLTFSTLTVSNMSPEDSSIYLCSVEEAGNTEAFFGQGTRLTVV.